The source of this T cell receptor beta chain is a study of beta chain features in type 1 diabetes. Whole-study context: The patient and healthy donor groups were comparable for age, gender and cell yields.

V was pared by 4 bases and J by 1 base, with 11 bases between. The CDR3 is 14 amino acids. Germline V gene sequence: CDR1 SGHAT, CDR2 FQNNGV. Every isolated RNA sample was fully reverse transcribed, so sequencing captured expressed TCRB transcripts. Assay used: immunoSEQ multiplex PCR; TCRdb lists only in-frame clones, some missing. The sample records approximately 260,000 clones, roughly 25% being singletons. Markers CD45RO/CCR7/CD25/CD127/CD95/CD27 served to sort CD4+ naive, central memory, regulatory and stem cell-like memory cells. With regard to this clone: The antigen is undetermined.

Study findings and constraints: Among all four CD4+ subsets, Type 1 diabetes patients had TCRB CDR3s that were moderately but significantly shorter.

The specimen sequenced was naive CD4+ T cells from blood. This TCR came from a woman aged 30 to 39 with type 1 diabetes. The V call is TRBV11-2, the J call TRBJ2-7; tentatively, D is TRBD2 (6 bases). CDR3 nucleotides: TGTGCCAGCAGCTCTCGACTAGATTCCTACGAGCAGTACTTC. Its translation: CASSSRLDSYEQYF.